This T cell receptor (beta chain) stems from a study of patients and donors after allogeneic stem cell transplantation. TCRdb used MiXCR to reprocess the RT-PCR reads, holding one entry per CDR3 protein. This sample yields 190,000 or so distinct CDR3 sequences, of which 41% are seen a single time; approximately 32% belongs to the top ten. This clonotype was observed a few times. The sequenced sample consisted of blood, either unsorted or a sorted T cell fraction (not recorded which). This clonotype originated in a human donor who was either an allogeneic HSCT recipient or a stem cell or donor lymphocyte infusion donor (not recorded which). It is not recorded whose cells these are; they may come from a transplant donor.

As DNA, the CDR3 is TGTGCCAGCAGCAATCCACCTGGAAACACCATATATTTT. It codes for CASSNPPGNTIYF. This chain joins TRBV5-6 and TRBJ1-3; unclear D gene. This CDR3 has 13 residues. In germline, CDR1 is SGHDT, CDR2 YYEEEE. Trimming shortened V by 4 bases and J by 2 bases, and 7 bases separated the two germline ends.